This T cell receptor (beta chain) came from a study of blood T cell repertoires in COVID-19. V lost 0 bases and J lost 3, with 15 bases in between. The germline V gene has CDR1 LNHDA and CDR2 SQIVND (reference sequence). CDR3 length: 17 residues. The method was immunoSEQ multiplex PCR; TCRdb's version includes in-frame clones alone and lacks a portion of them. The table has fewer than 150,000 clones, 60% to 80% seen once; the top ten hold around 9.9%. The TCR comes from a man aged 55-75 years who had recovered from COVID-19. The sample taken for sequencing was peripheral blood. The gene calls are TRBV19 and TRBJ2-1; the D gene is possibly TRBD1 (5 bases). CDR3: CASSIDRTSGLYNEQFF. As DNA, the CDR3 is TGTGCCAGTAGTATAGATCGGACATCTGGGCTCTACAATGAGCAGTTCTTC.